This T cell receptor (beta chain) was observed in a study of blood T cell repertoires in COVID-19. Produced via immunoSEQ multiplex PCR; TCRdb's table is partial and in-frame only. The sample has 370,000 or so clones, roughly four fifths seen once; the top ten hold about 1.2%. Per germline, CDR1 SGHAT and CDR2 FQNNGV. The CDR3 totals 14 residues. J lost 6 bases, V lost 5 bases, and 8 bases had no gene match. The specimen was peripheral blood. The chain recombines TRBV11-2 with TRBJ2-5; TRBD2 aligns across 8 bases. This receptor was obtained from a human donor with acute or convalescent COVID-19. The donor label of this sample is uncertain. For the CDR3, the DNA is TGTGCCAGCAGCCAGGCGGGAGGAAGTAAGACCCAGTACTTC. Translation: CASSQAGGSKTQYF.